This T cell receptor beta chain was observed in a study of blood T cell repertoires in COVID-19. Overall study context: Samples of COVID-19 (acute and convalescent) were obtained from the United States, Italy and Spain. Sources were T cells, B-cell-depleted T cells, or PBMCs; the material itself was cDNA or gDNA.

The V gene end was trimmed by 0 bases and the J gene end by 4 bases; junction bases not matched to a gene: 15. Germline lookup yields CDR1 KGHSH and CDR2 LQKENI. This CDR3 comprises 19 residues. TCRdb's table, derived via immunoSEQ multiplex PCR, lists solely in-frame clones and lacks some. The table has 70,000 or so clones, roughly 91% seen once. The chain recombines TRBV18 with TRBJ1-5; 7 bases map to TRBD1. Specimen: peripheral blood. The TCR sequence derives from a woman under 30 with acute or convalescent COVID-19. CDR3 coding DNA: TGTGCCAGCTCACCACCATTTTACAGGGGTAATGCTATTAATCAGCCCCAGCATTTT. Translating it yields CASSPPFYRGNAINQPQHF.